These 25 T cell receptor beta chains were sequenced from one sample in a study of OX40 agonist ivuxolimab in advanced cancers. The repertoire was sequenced with immunoSEQ multiplex PCR; TCRdb's copy has only in-frame clones and lacks some. The sample lists about 64,000 clones, roughly 87% occurring once. This material consisted of CD4+ or CD8+ T cells sorted from blood, taken in a trial of the OX40 agonist ivuxolimab. The receptors derive from an adult with an advanced solid tumor such as melanoma, head and neck, liver or kidney cancer.

J is TRBJ2-3 and V is TRBV2; D not resolved. The CDR3 totals 15 residues. V lost 4 bases and J lost 4, with 15 bases in between. Germline CDR1 reads SNHLY; CDR2 reads FYNNEI. CDR3 in DNA: TGTGCCAGCAGTGCACGGGCTATTCTGGCAGATACGCAGTATTTT. This gives the protein CASSARAILADTQYF. The variable domain in full, completed from reference TRBV2 and TRBJ2-3, reads EPEVTQTPSHQVTQMGQEVILRCVPISNHLYFYWYRQILGQKVEFLVSFYNNEISEKSEIFDDQFSVERPDGSNFTLKIRSTKLEDSAMYFCASSARAILADTQYFGPGTRLTVL.

The chain employs TRBV10-3 and TRBJ1-1; 7 bases are a match to TRBD1. This CDR3 is 14 amino acids long. The V segment lost 6 bases and the J segment 6 bases; nucleotides outside the gene matches: 10. Germline V gives CDR1 ENHRY, CDR2 SYGVKD. The CDR3 reads CAISKGQQVSEAFF. The CDR3 region has the DNA TGTGCCATCAGCAAGGGACAGCAGGTCTCTGAAGCTTTCTTT.

The chain joins TRBV9 to TRBJ2-3; unclear D gene. The CDR3 totals 15 residues. CDR1 is SGDLS and CDR2 is YYNGEE in the germline V gene. V gave up 0 bases and J gave up 7 bases, with 15 bases separating them. The CDR3 DNA follows: TGTGCCAGCAGCGTAGGGTACCAGAGCACTCATACGCAGTATTTT. The encoded protein is CASSVGYQSTHTQYF.

This clone appeared a single time. The chain joins TRBV10-3 to TRBJ2-2; D gene ambiguous. This CDR3 region has 15 residues. The germline gives CDR1 ENHRY, CDR2 SYGVKD. Deletions cut 0 bases from V and 7 bases from J, with 12 bases between. In DNA form, the CDR3 reads TGTGCCATCAGTGAGTCGGCCTCCGACGGCGGGGAGCTGTTTTTT. Its protein product is CAISESASDGGELFF.

This clone showed up many times. The chain recombines TRBV7-9 with TRBJ1-5; 7 bases are a match to TRBD1. The CDR3 sequence is 12 residues long. The V gene end was trimmed by 2 bases and the J gene end by 14 bases; junction bases not matched to a gene: 6. Looked up from germline, CDR1 is SEHNR and CDR2 is FQNEAQ (reference sequence). CDR3 in amino acids: CASSLSGQVEHF. Written as DNA, the CDR3 is TGTGCCAGCAGCTTAAGCGGACAGGTTGAGCATTTT.

V usage is TRBV28 and J usage is TRBJ2-4, with a possible D match to TRBD2 (6 bases). This CDR3 spans 14 amino acids. In germline, CDR1 is MDHEN, CDR2 SYDVKM. V dropped 3 bases and J dropped 9 bases, with 15 bases sitting between them. CDR3 region: CASSFGGIMGIQYF. The CDR3 DNA reads as TGTGCCAGCAGTTTTGGAGGGATTATGGGCATTCAGTACTTC.

This chain joins TRBV29-1 and TRBJ1-4, with D possibly matching TRBD1 (6 bases). V shed 0 bases and J shed 4 bases, with 9 bases lying between them. CDR1 SQVTM and CDR2 ANQGSEA come from the germline V gene. This CDR3 has 14 residues. The CDR3 sequence: CSVEEDRYNEKLFF. CDR3 nucleotide sequence: TGCAGCGTTGAAGAAGACAGGTATAATGAAAAACTGTTTTTT.

The chain is built from TRBV18 and TRBJ2-7; no clear D. V lost 3 bases and J lost 6, with 9 bases in between. The CDR3 spans 12 residues. Looked up from germline, CDR1 is KGHSH and CDR2 is LQKENI. The CDR3 region is CASSPVVAEQYF. CDR3 coding DNA: TGTGCCAGCTCACCGGTAGTAGCCGAGCAGTACTTC.

J is TRBJ2-1 and V is TRBV25-1; D is unresolved. V lost 8 bases, J lost 9 bases, and 11 bases lay in between. The CDR3 loop spans 11 amino acids. Germline CDR1 is MGHDK and CDR2 is SYGVNS. For the CDR3, the DNA is TGTGCCAGCTCTGAGCTTACTGAGCAGTTCTTC. Translation gives CASSELTEQFF.

This sequence joins TRBV7-9 and TRBJ2-7; D ambiguous. CDR1 is SEHNR and CDR2 is FQNEAQ in the germline V gene (reference sequence). V was shortened by 0 bases and J by 4 bases, with 7 bases between the two germline ends. CDR3 size: 13 residues. The CDR3, as DNA: TGTGCCAGCAGCTTAGCGGGTGGTTACGAGCAGTACTTC. It encodes CASSLAGGYEQYF.

V usage is TRBV5-4 and J usage is TRBJ2-5; tentative D call: TRBD2 (6 bases). The CDR3 covers 13 residues. V was cut by 2 bases and J by 2 bases, with 7 bases left in between. Looked up from germline, CDR1 is SGHNT and CDR2 is YYREEE (reference sequence). CDR3 DNA: TGTGCCAGCAGCTTCGGGGGACAAGAGACCCAGTACTTC. This gives the protein CASSFGGQETQYF.

In regard to this clone: A read error may account for a junction end that differs from germline. The identical CDR3 is also encoded by other nucleotide sequences in the sample. The genes are TRBV30 and TRBJ1-1; D uncertain. From germline, CDR1 is GTSNPN and CDR2 SVGIG (reference sequence). CDR3 size: 12 residues. The CDR3 region has the DNA TGTGCCTGGAGTGCCCTTAACACAGAAGCTTTCTTT. This encodes CAWSALNTEAFF.

V and J are TRBV27 and TRBJ2-2; TRBD1 matches 7 bases. This CDR3 comprises 16 residues. Germline CDR1 MNHEY, CDR2 SMNVEV (reference sequence). Trimming removed 0 bases from V and 4 bases from J; junction bases left unmatched: 5. In nucleotides, the CDR3 is TGTGCCAGCAGTTTATCTGACAGGGTCGGCACCGGGGAGCTGTTTTTT. It codes for CASSLSDRVGTGELFF.

This clone was detected only once. The chain combines TRBV4-1 with TRBJ2-7; no reliable D call. Germline V gene lookup returns CDR1 MGHRA and CDR2 YSYEKL. The CDR3 length is 15 residues. Trimming cost V 6 bases and J 2 bases, with 17 bases left between them. The CDR3 nucleotides read TGCGCCAGCAGGACCGGGCCTTTGATTACCTACGAGCAGTACTTC. It specifies CASRTGPLITYEQYF.

This clone was seen a few times. The chain links TRBV11-1 to TRBJ2-7; unclear D gene. The CDR3 runs to 13 residues. V was clipped by 1 base and J by 3 bases, with 7 bases between them. The germline CDR1 and CDR2 sequences are SGHAT and FQDESV (reference sequence). CDR3 region: CASSLGTDYEQYF. The CDR3 DNA follows: TGTGCCAGCAGCTTAGGTACAGACTACGAGCAGTACTTC. The variable domain in full, with the rest retrieved from reference TRBV11-1 and TRBJ2-7, is EAEVAQSPRYKITEKSQAVAFWCDPISGHATLYWYRQILGQGPELLVQFQDESVVDDSQLPKDRFSAERLKGVDSTLKIQPAELGDSAMYLCASSLGTDYEQYFGPGTRLTVT.

This chain connects TRBV4-2 to TRBJ2-1; TRBD2 aligns across 7 bases. This CDR3 contains 15 residues. The V gene end was trimmed by 1 base and the J gene end by 7 bases; junction bases not matched to a gene: 7. Germline-derived CDR1 and CDR2 are LGHNA and YNFKEQ. CDR3: CASSQASGPSNEQFF. CDR3 sequence (DNA): TGTGCCAGCAGCCAAGCTAGCGGCCCTAGTAATGAGCAGTTCTTC.

The J gene is TRBJ1-1, the V gene TRBV28; D remains unclear. The V gene lost 5 bases and the J gene lost 11 bases, with 12 bases spanning the gap. The CDR3 is 11 amino acids. Germline values: CDR1 MDHEN, CDR2 SYDVKM. The CDR3 DNA reads as TGTGCCAGCAGTCAAAACACGGGCGCTTTCTTT. Residues: CASSQNTGAFF.

This clone was seen a handful of times. The chain has TRBV5-4 and TRBJ1-1; D gene unclear. Germline CDR1 reads SGHNT; CDR2 reads YYREEE (reference sequence). The germline V and J ends were trimmed by 0 bases and 6 bases, with 12 bases remaining between them. The CDR3 is 14 residues long. This CDR3 is CASSLEIGLSEAFF. CDR3 sequence (DNA): TGTGCCAGCAGCTTGGAGATAGGGCTTTCTGAAGCTTTCTTT. The full variable domain, its missing parts supplied by reference TRBV5-4 and TRBJ1-1, is ETGVTQSPTHLIKTRGQQVTLRCSSQSGHNTVSWYQQALGQGPQFIFQYYREEENGRGNFPPRFSGLQFPNYSSELNVNALELDDSALYLCASSLEIGLSEAFFGQGTRLTVV.

This sequence joins TRBV10-3 and TRBJ1-1, with D hard to call. CDR3 length: 12 residues. Germline V gene data show CDR1 as ENHRY and CDR2 as SYGVKD. Trimming took off 6 bases at V and 4 bases at J, with 9 bases between the two ends. CDR3 bases: TGTGCCATCAGGGATGGGAGCACTGAAGCTTTCTTT. This translates into CAIRDGSTEAFF.

By its share, this clone is medium-sized. This chain uses TRBV5-1 with TRBJ2-5, with D possibly TRBD1 on 5 matching bases. The germline gives CDR1 SGHRS, CDR2 YFSETQ. The CDR3 covers 16 residues. Between the trimmed V and J ends, which lost 0 bases and 4 bases, there was a span of 16 bases. The CDR3 sequence: CASSLGSGHDLETQYF. The CDR3 coding sequence is TGCGCCAGCAGCTTGGGGTCAGGGCATGATCTAGAGACCCAGTACTTC. Filled out from reference TRBV5-1 and TRBJ2-5, the complete variable domain reads KAGVTQTPRYLIKTRGQQVTLSCSPISGHRSVSWYQQTPGQGLQFLFEYFSETQRNKGNFPGRFSGRQFSNSRSEMNVSTLELGDSALYLCASSLGSGHDLETQYFGPGTRLLVL.

This rearrangement joins TRBV6-5 to TRBJ2-7; 7 bases fit TRBD2. Germline CDR1 and CDR2: MNHEY and SVGAGI. This CDR3 is built from 14 residues. V lost 5 bases to trimming and J lost 3 bases; unmatched junction nucleotides: 7. CDR3 DNA: TGTGCCAGCAGTACCCCGGGAGGTAGCTACGAGCAGTACTTC. This codes for CASSTPGGSYEQYF.

J is TRBJ2-3 and V is TRBV28; 7 nucleotides line up with TRBD1. V gave up 2 bases and J gave up 2 bases; unmatched junction bases: 4. The CDR3 is made up of 15 amino acids. The germline CDR1 and CDR2 sequences are MDHEN and SYDVKM. The CDR3 is CASSLTTGTTDTQYF. For the CDR3, the DNA is TGTGCCAGCAGTTTAACGACAGGGACCACAGATACGCAGTATTTT.

This chain links TRBV28 with TRBJ2-3; 7 positions match TRBD2. The trim removed 4 bases at V and 4 bases at J, leaving 11 bases unmatched. CDR1 is MDHEN, CDR2 SYDVKM, per germline. The CDR3 sequence is 16 residues long. The CDR3 loop is CASSSAGEGPADTQYF. As DNA, the CDR3 is TGTGCCAGCAGTTCAGCCGGGGAGGGCCCCGCAGATACGCAGTATTTT.

This clone appeared once. The rearrangement joins TRBV19 to TRBJ1-2; D remains unclear. Germline CDR1 and CDR2: LNHDA and SQIVND (reference sequence). The CDR3 consists of 15 residues. Trimming took off 0 bases at V and 1 base at J, with 9 bases between the two ends. DNA of the CDR3: TGTGCCAGTAGTATAGATCATAGTAGTAACTATGGCTACACCTTC. Translating it yields CASSIDHSSNYGYTF.

The V call is TRBV6-6, the J call TRBJ1-2; no definite D call. Trimming took off 2 bases at V and 5 bases at J, with 9 bases between the two ends. CDR3 length: 13 amino acids. Germline V CDR1 and CDR2: MNHNY, SVGAGI (reference sequence). This chain's CDR3 is CASSYTDNYGYTF. The CDR3 DNA is TGTGCCAGCAGTTACACCGATAATTATGGCTACACCTTC.